The TCR beta chain under discussion was sequenced for a study of beta chain features in type 1 diabetes. Overall study: The samples had approximately 100,000,000 sorted cells examined in all.

Study-level results: High TCR expression in some cells could lead to their over-representation in cDNA sequencing.

Over 95% purity was reached by all sorted populations. V was trimmed by 10 bases and J by 1 base, leaving 10 bases between them. The CDR3 contains 12 residues. Germline values: CDR1 SNHLY, CDR2 FYNNEI. In the case of this clone: Its specificity is unknown.

Expressed TCRB transcripts got sequenced, as all isolated RNA was reverse transcribed. Clones were read by immunoSEQ multiplex PCR, and TCRdb kept only the in-frame ones, dropping some. In the table there are 150,000 to 190,000 clones, approximately 8.1% of which are singletons. The sample taken for sequencing was central memory CD4+ T cells from blood. The TCR originated in a man between 18 and 35 years old in good health. This rearrangement joins TRBV2 to TRBJ1-1; no definite D call. CDR3 sequence: CATVDKNTEAFF. The DNA for the CDR3 is TGTGCCACCGTAGACAAGAACACTGAAGCTTTCTTT.